The rows below give T cell receptor beta chains drawn from one sample of a study of T cell responses to AZD1222 COVID-19 vaccine. Only in-frame clones appear in the TCRdb table, and some are missing; sequencing was by immunoSEQ multiplex PCR. The sample has about 62,000 clones, approximately 80% seen once. The sample was peripheral blood, taken on day 0 of AZD1222 vaccination. These receptors came from an adult in good health. CDR3s include the opening cysteine and the closing phenylalanine or tryptophan. Each record gives: CDR3 length, clone size, D gene, J gene, V gene, CDR3 DNA, CDR3 protein. A D gene is named only where the DNA matches it firmly. The size entry is marked missing in some rows and otherwise reads once, few, many or a size class.

14	.	TRBD1	TRBJ1-6	TRBV28	TGTGCCAGCAGTCGGACAGGGGGGAATTCACCCCTCCACTTT	CASSRTGGNSPLHF
18	.	TRBD2	TRBJ2-3	TRBV5-4	TGTGCCAGCAGCTCCGGGACTAGCGGGGGCTCTAGCACAGATACGCAGTATTTT	CASSSGTSGGSSTDTQYF
15	.	TRBD1	TRBJ1-4	TRBV27	TGTGCCAGCAGTCCCCAGGGGGCCACTAATGAAAAACTGTTTTTT	CASSPQGATNEKLFF
15	.	TRBD2	TRBJ2-1	TRBV7-8	TGTGCCAGCAGCTTAGGGGCGGGGGGCCACAATGAGCAGTTCTTC	CASSLGAGGHNEQFF
14	.	TRBD2	TRBJ2-7	TRBV3-1/TRBV3-2	TGTGCCAGCAGCCTAGCGGGGGGGGCCTACGAGCAGTACTTC	CASSLAGGAYEQYF
14	.	TRBD1	TRBJ2-3	TRBV24-1	TGTGCCACCAGTGATTCAGGGGGAACAGATACGCAGTATTTT	CATSDSGGTDTQYF
16	.	.	TRBJ1-1	TRBV7-2	TGTGCCAGCAGCTTAAGGGCAGGATTGATGAACACTGAAGCTTTCTTT	CASSLRAGLMNTEAFF
14	.	.	TRBJ2-7	TRBV18	TGTGCCAGCTCACCACCGGCCAGGCCCTACGAGCAGTACTTC	CASSPPARPYEQYF
15	.	TRBD1	TRBJ1-1	TRBV9	TGTGCCAGCAGCGCTTACGACAGGGCCAACACTGAAGCTTTCTTT	CASSAYDRANTEAFF
16	.	TRBD2	TRBJ2-3	TRBV5-1	TGCGCCAGCAGCTTGGGCCCAGCGGGGAGCACAGATACGCAGTATTTT	CASSLGPAGSTDTQYF
13	.	TRBD1	TRBJ1-2	TRBV19	TGTGCCAGTATTAGGGACAGGGGAGACGGCTACACCTTC	CASIRDRGDGYTF
14	.	TRBD2	TRBJ2-3	TRBV25-1	TGTGCCAGCAGTGCCCCCGGGAGGGTTGATACGCAGTATTTT	CASSAPGRVDTQYF
13	.	.	TRBJ2-1	TRBV11-2	TGTGCCAGCAGCCGAGCGCCTTACAATGAGCAGTTCTTC	CASSRAPYNEQFF
11	.	.	TRBJ1-2	TRBV29-1	TGCAGCACCCGAGGGGCAGGCGGCTACACCTTC	CSTRGAGGYTF
15	.	.	TRBJ2-7	TRBV21-1	TGTGCCAGCAGCAAAGCCCTCAGGGAGGGGTACGAGCAGTACTTC	CASSKALREGYEQYF
14	.	TRBD2	TRBJ2-1	TRBV5-1	TGCGCCAGTACTAGCGGGGGGGCCAGTAATGAGCAGTTCTTC	CASTSGGASNEQFF
14	.	.	TRBJ2-3	TRBV2	TGTGCCAGCAGTGAGCCAGCGAGCACAGATACGCAGTATTTT	CASSEPASTDTQYF
15	.	TRBD1	TRBJ1-6	TRBV7-8	TGTGCCAGCAGCTTATTGGGACAGGATAATTCACCCCTCCACTTT	CASSLLGQDNSPLHF
14	.	TRBD1	TRBJ1-4	TRBV18	TGTGCCAGCTCACCACGGGGACAGGGGGAAAAACTGTTTTTT	CASSPRGQGEKLFF
11	.	.	TRBJ2-1	TRBV29-1	TGCAGCGTCATTCCGTCCAATGAGCAGTTCTTC	CSVIPSNEQFF
10	.	.	TRBJ1-2	TRBV30	TGTGCCTGGAGAGGCTATGGCTACACCTTC	CAWRGYGYTF
14	.	TRBD1	TRBJ2-5	TRBV10-3	TGTGCCATCAGTGAGTCGCCCAGGGGGGAGACCCAGTACTTC	CAISESPRGETQYF
15	once	TRBD1	TRBJ1-5	TRBV5-1	TGCGCCAGCAGCCCAACGGGACAGAGCAATCAGCCCCAGCATTTT	CASSPTGQSNQPQHF
15	.	.	TRBJ1-2	TRBV5-4	TGTGCCAGCAGCTTGGTCGGGCAGGCCCGCTATGGCTACACCTTC	CASSLVGQARYGYTF
14	.	.	TRBJ1-6	TRBV11-3	TGTGCCAGCAGCTACCGGGATCATAATTCACCCCTCCACTTT	CASSYRDHNSPLHF
14	.	TRBD1	TRBJ2-7	TRBV28	TGTGCCAGCAGTCACGGACAGGGGGCTAACGAGCAGTACTTC	CASSHGQGANEQYF
19	.	TRBD1	TRBJ2-7	TRBV9	TGTGCCAGCAGTATACCGGGACAGGGGGTCACCAGGAGCTCCTACGAGCAGTACTTC	CASSIPGQGVTRSSYEQYF
15	once	TRBD1	TRBJ2-3	TRBV5-4	TGTGCCAGCAGCTTAGGACAGGCAATCACAGATACGCAGTATTTT	CASSLGQAITDTQYF
13	.	TRBD1	TRBJ1-2	TRBV3-1/TRBV3-2	TGTGCCAGCAGGTTGGACAGGGCTGATGGCTACACCTTC	CASRLDRADGYTF
13	.	.	TRBJ1-3	TRBV3-1/TRBV3-2	TGTGCCAGCAGCCAAGTCGAGGCGTTTACCATATATTTT	CASSQVEAFTIYF
14	.	.	TRBJ1-1	TRBV5-4	TGTGCCAGCAGCCACCCGACCTCGGGCACTGAAGCTTTCTTT	CASSHPTSGTEAFF
13	.	.	TRBJ2-1	TRBV4-3	TGCGCCAGCAGCCAAGATATGGGACGGCAACGGTTCTTC	CASSQDMGRQRFF
14	.	.	TRBJ1-1	TRBV11-2	TGTGCCAGCAGCCTAATGGTACGGGACACTGAAGCTTTCTTT	CASSLMVRDTEAFF
13	.	.	TRBJ1-1	TRBV15	TGTGCCACCAGCAGAGCGGAGAACACTGAAGCTTTCTTT	CATSRAENTEAFF
18	.	.	TRBJ2-1	TRBV11-3	TGTGCCAGCAGCTTAGTAGGTGAGGCGGGGTCATTCAAGGATGAGCAGTTCTTC	CASSLVGEAGSFKDEQFF
14	.	.	TRBJ2-3	TRBV7-2	TGTGCCAGCAGCTTAGCGCTAGCAGCGGATACGCAGTATTTT	CASSLALAADTQYF
14	.	.	TRBJ1-5	TRBV19	TGTGCCAGTAGTATTGCGGTTAGCAATCAGCCCCAGCATTTT	CASSIAVSNQPQHF
14	.	.	TRBJ1-1	TRBV2	TGTGCCAGCAGTGGGGGGTGGGCAAACACTGAAGCTTTCTTT	CASSGGWANTEAFF
15	once	.	TRBJ2-7	TRBV9	TGTGCCAGCAGCTGGGGGGCGGTCCCAACATACGAGCAGTACTTC	CASSWGAVPTYEQYF
12	few	.	TRBJ2-3	TRBV29-1	TGCAGCGCTCAGTTTAACACAGATACGCAGTATTTT	CSAQFNTDTQYF
15	.	TRBD1	TRBJ1-2	TRBV4-3	TGCGCCAGCAGCCAAGATCCAGGGGGCAACTATGGCTACACCTTC	CASSQDPGGNYGYTF
17	.	.	TRBJ2-3	TRBV24-1	TGTGCCACCAGTGATTCTCTTAGGAACGAAAACACAGATACGCAGTATTTT	CATSDSLRNENTDTQYF
18	.	.	TRBJ2-1	TRBV23-1	TGCGCCAGCACTTCAGAGCCGCTCTGGCAGAGCTCCTACAATGAGCAGTTCTTC	CASTSEPLWQSSYNEQFF
15	.	TRBD1	TRBJ1-6	TRBV9	TGTGCCAGCAGCGTTGGGACAGGGGGCAGTTCACCCCTCCACTTT	CASSVGTGGSSPLHF
16	.	.	TRBJ2-3	TRBV27	TGTGCCAGCAGTAAAACGCAGGGGACGGGCACAGATACGCAGTATTTT	CASSKTQGTGTDTQYF
15	.	TRBD1	TRBJ1-1	TRBV3-1/TRBV3-2	TGTGCCAGCAGCCACTCGGGGACAGGGGGGACTGAAGCTTTCTTT	CASSHSGTGGTEAFF
13	.	TRBD1	TRBJ1-5	TRBV28	TGTGCCAGCGGGGACAGTTTCAATCAGCCCCAGCATTTT	CASGDSFNQPQHF
14	.	TRBD1	TRBJ2-7	TRBV13	TGTGCCAGCAGCTTAGGGACAGGGGGCTACGAGCAGTACTTC	CASSLGTGGYEQYF
12	.	.	TRBJ1-4	TRBV28	TGTGCCAGCAGTTCCCCCAATGAAAAACTGTTTTTT	CASSSPNEKLFF
14	.	TRBD1	TRBJ2-3	TRBV5-5	TGTGCCAGCAGCCAAGGACAGGGGGCAGATACGCAGTATTTT	CASSQGQGADTQYF
14	.	.	TRBJ1-1	TRBV6-5	TGTGCCAGCAGTTACGGGACGGTGAACACTGAAGCTTTCTTT	CASSYGTVNTEAFF